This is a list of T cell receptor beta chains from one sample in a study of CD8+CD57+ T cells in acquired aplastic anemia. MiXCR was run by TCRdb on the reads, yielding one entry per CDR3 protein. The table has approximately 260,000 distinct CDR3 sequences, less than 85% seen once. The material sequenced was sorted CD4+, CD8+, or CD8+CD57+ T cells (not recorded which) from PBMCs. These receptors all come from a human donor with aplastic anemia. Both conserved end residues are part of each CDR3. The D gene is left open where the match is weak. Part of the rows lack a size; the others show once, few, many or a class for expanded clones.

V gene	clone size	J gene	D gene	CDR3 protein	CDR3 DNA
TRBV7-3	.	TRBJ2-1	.	CASSLEGSEQFF	TGTGCCAGCAGCTTAGAGGGTAGTGAGCAGTTCTTC
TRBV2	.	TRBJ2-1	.	CARGDGGINEQFF	TGTGCCCGCGGGGATGGGGGGATCAATGAGCAGTTCTTC
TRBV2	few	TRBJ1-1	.	CASSDWNTEAFF	TGTGCCAGCAGTGACTGGAACACTGAAGCTTTCTTT
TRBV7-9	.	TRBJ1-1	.	CARRGAGAGHDAFF	TGTGCCAGACGCGGAGCGGGGGCGGGCCATGACGCCTTCTTT
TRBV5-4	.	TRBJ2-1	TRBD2	CASGPSGGYNEQFF	TGTGCCAGCGGGCCCAGCGGGGGATACAATGAGCAGTTCTTC
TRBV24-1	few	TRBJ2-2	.	CATSWEGQENTGELFF	TGTGCCACCAGTTGGGAGGGACAGGAGAACACCGGGGAGCTGTTTTTT
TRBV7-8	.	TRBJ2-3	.	CAKQRTGSLLAQAF	.
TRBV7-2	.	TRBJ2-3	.	CASSLRLGSDTQYF	TGTGCCAGCAGCTTAAGGCTGGGATCAGATACGCAGTATTTT
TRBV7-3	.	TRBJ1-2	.	CASSSRGTCGETQTF	TGTGCCAGCAGCTCTAGAGGGACTTGCGGAGAGACCCAGACCTTC
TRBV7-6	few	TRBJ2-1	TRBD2	CASSLALAGNEQFF	TGTGCCAGCAGCTTAGCCCTAGCGGGCAATGAGCAGTTCTTC
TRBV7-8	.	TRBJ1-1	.	CASSLRRLHTEAYF	TGTGCCAGCAGCTTAAGACGGTTGCACACTGAAGCTTACTTT
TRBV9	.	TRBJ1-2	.	CASSGGTSGIDTHTF	TGTGCCAGCAGCGGCGGGACTAGCGGAATAGATACGCACACCTTC
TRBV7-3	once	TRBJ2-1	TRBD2	CASSSSGTWGSAQQFF	TGTGCCAGCAGTTCTAGCGGGACTTGGGGAAGCGCCCAGCAGTTCTTC
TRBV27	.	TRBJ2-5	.	CASSRRLSYKTQYF	TGTGCCAGCAGTCGACGGTTATCCTACAAGACCCAGTACTTC
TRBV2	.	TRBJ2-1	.	CASSVAGAHNEQFF	TGTGCCAGCAGCGTCGCGGGGGCGCACAATGAGCAGTTCTTC
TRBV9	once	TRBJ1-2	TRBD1	CASSLRYRGLDYGYTF	TGCGCCAGCAGCTTACGGTACAGGGGCTTGGACTATGGCTACACCTTC
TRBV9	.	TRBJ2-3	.	CASSAGSRGYTFDF	.
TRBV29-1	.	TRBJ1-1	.	CSVVGGNTEAFF	TGCAGCGTTGTAGGGGGGAACACTGAAGCTTTCTTT
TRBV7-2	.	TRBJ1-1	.	CASSPRGSSMNTEAFF	TGTGCCAGCAGTCCCCGTGGCAGTTCTATGAACACTGAAGCTTTCTTT
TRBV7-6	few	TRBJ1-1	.	CASSLAHGNTEAFF	TGTGCCAGCAGCTTAGCCCACGGGAACACTGAAGCTTTCTTT
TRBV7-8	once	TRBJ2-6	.	CASSLAGSSGVNYLTF	TGTGCCAGCAGCTTAGCGGGGAGTTCAGGGGTCAACTACCTGACTTTC
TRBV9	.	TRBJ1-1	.	CASSSSGASYNSLF	TGTGCCAGCAGCTCCAGCGGCGCATCCTATAATTCACTCTTT
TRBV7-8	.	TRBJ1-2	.	CASSLAGSAETQDYTF	TGTGCCAGCAGCTTAGCGGGAAGTGCCGAGACCCAGGATTACACCTTC
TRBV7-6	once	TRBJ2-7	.	CASSPQGSPPYEQYF	TGTGCCAGCAGCCCCCAAGGGAGCCCTCCCTACGAGCAGTACTTC
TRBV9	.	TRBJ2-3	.	CASSVGSATQYFEYF	.
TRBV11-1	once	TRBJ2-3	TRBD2	CASSLMRLADATDTQYF	TGTGCCAGCAGCTTAATGCGACTAGCGGACGCCACAGATACGCAGTATTTT
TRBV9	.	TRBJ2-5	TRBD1	CASRRRPDRGATDF	TGTGCCAGCAGACGTAGACCAGACAGGGGGGCCACCGACTTC